This T cell receptor beta chain is from a study of T-cell memory formation after mild COVID-19. Study-wide findings and caveats: Clonal second-wave expansions that peaked on day 37 had unconfirmed SARS-CoV-2 specificity.

TCRdb re-derived calls from the 5' RACE reads in MiXCR, one entry per CDR3 protein. The sample has 250,000 to 350,000 distinct CDR3 sequences; roughly a fifth are singletons. In this sample, this clonotype turned up a few times. The antigen is undetermined. Trimming removed 3 bases at V and 8 bases at J, with 9 bases between. In germline, CDR1 is SGHRS, CDR2 YFSETQ. The CDR3 sequence is 12 residues long. What was sequenced was PBMCs or a T cell subset sorted from them (not recorded which). The chain links TRBV5-1 to TRBJ2-1, with D possibly matching TRBD1 (6 bases). The sequence derives from a man younger than 35 who had mild COVID-19 (a few samples of this study predate the infection). Cell type and time point are not known. Written as DNA, the CDR3 is TGCGCCAGCAGCTCTCAGGGGTATGAGCAGTTCTTC. Amino acids: CASSSQGYEQFF.